This TCR beta chain comes out of a study of T cells after yellow fever vaccination (dated by TCRdb to the late 2010s). As for the study more broadly: The SMART-Seq v4 Ultra Low Input RNA kit was used to prepare libraries from fractions with low cell numbers. Bulk TCR alpha and beta repertoires were sequenced longitudinally to track T-cell clones before and after primary and booster YFV17D yellow fever vaccination. The cohort comprised two healthy male donors, one aged 18 to 29 and one aged 30 to 40 years. Blood samples were taken at several timepoints before and after primary and secondary immunization, and bulk PBMC replicates and cell subsets were isolated.

TCR cDNA was synthesized by 5'RACE template switching, which introduced a universal primer site and unique molecular identifiers. Priming of cDNA synthesis was performed from both the TCR alpha and TCR beta constant segments. Library amplification used two PCR steps, and the second PCR step added sample barcodes and sequencing adapters. Libraries were sequenced on Illumina HiSeq 2500 (2x100 bp) or NovaSeq (2x150 bp). From the authors' description of their analysis: MIGEC handled demultiplexing of reads and collapsing into UMI consensus sequences, while MiXCR performed V(D)J alignment. Vaccine-responding clonotypes were identified with edgeR using replicate PBMC samples, with FDR below 0.01 and a log2 fold change above 5 up to day 15 being required. Bulk clonotypes were assigned CD4 or CD8 identity according to which sequenced CD4 or CD8 repertoire held them at higher abundance. Using fastp trimming at Q25 and MiXCR clonotype assembly, TCRdb reanalyzed the public sequencing data and kept in-frame beta chains. Under each unique CDR3 protein, matching rows form one entry showing the most common genes and DNA. These V and J calls derive from TCRdb rather than the authors' analysis. The sample includes 400,000 to 650,000 distinct CDR3 sequences, with less than 25% observed a single time. Of the sample, about 17% is held by the ten largest clones.

This clonotype showed up just a few times. The specificity of this receptor is unknown. Within one base of it there is no much larger clone, and no base qualities were kept. The treatment or condition label here, explained by the study, means: live attenuated yellow fever vaccine strain. At each blood-draw timepoint, two biological replicates of bulk PBMCs were collected. A standard Ficoll-Paque protocol was used to isolate PBMCs from peripheral blood. TriZol was used to extract RNA from bulk PBMCs, CD4 and CD8 fractions, and dextramer-positive and dextramer-negative fractions. General study outcomes and caveats: Because the study included only a couple of donors, the extent to which the findings can be generalized is limited. Because abundant contaminating clonotypes from the bulk population could be contained in FACS-sorted repertoires, computational filtering was required. Compared with the primary T-cell response, the secondary T-cell response was faster but weaker, reaching its peak on day 5 rather than on day 15. Most clones expanded after primary vaccination were re-detected after the booster (approximately 96% of CD4 and approximately 85% of CD8), suggesting broad memory maintenance. A small fraction of clonotypes showed up in both the CD4 and CD8 compartments, probably as a result of convergent recombination.

The source is a man between 18 and 29 years old who received the YFV17D yellow fever vaccine. Sequences were derived from PBMCs, sampled roughly 20 days after the first yellow fever vaccination.

The CDR3 has the sequence CASIQGASGDLQETQYF. The nucleotide sequence is given as TGTGCCAGCATTCAGGGGGCTAGCGGGGACCTACAAGAGACCCAGTACTTC. Recombination connected TRBV11-2 to TRBJ2-5, with TRBD2 tentatively as D gene (9 bases match). Counted from cysteine to phenylalanine, this CDR3 has 17 amino acids. Kept here is only the CDR3 DNA, which spans 51 bases and is read in frame from base 1. Reading the germline V gene gives CDR1 SGHAT and CDR2 FQNNGV. The junction carries 23 bases between V and J, which are trimmed by 7 bases and 2 bases respectively.